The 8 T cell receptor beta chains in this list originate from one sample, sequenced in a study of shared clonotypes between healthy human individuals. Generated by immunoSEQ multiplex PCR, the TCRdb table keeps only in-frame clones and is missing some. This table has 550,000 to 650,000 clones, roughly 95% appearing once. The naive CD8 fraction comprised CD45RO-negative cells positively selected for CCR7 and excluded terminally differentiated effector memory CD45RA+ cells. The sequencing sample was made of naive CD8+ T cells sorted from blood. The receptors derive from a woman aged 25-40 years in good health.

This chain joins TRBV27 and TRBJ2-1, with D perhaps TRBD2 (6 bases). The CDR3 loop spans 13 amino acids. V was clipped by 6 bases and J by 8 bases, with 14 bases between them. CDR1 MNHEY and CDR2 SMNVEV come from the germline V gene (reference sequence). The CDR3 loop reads CASRGGTSYEQFF. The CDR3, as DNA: TGTGCCAGCAGGGGTGGGACTTCCTATGAGCAGTTCTTC.

CDR3 protein: CASGYTDTQYF. The CDR3, as DNA: TGTGCCAGCGGCTACACCGATACGCAGTATTTT. This chain uses TRBV27 with TRBJ2-3; D not resolved. Germline-derived CDR1 and CDR2 are MNHEY and SMNVEV (reference sequence). This CDR3 has 11 amino acids. V gave up 8 bases and J gave up 6 bases, with 9 bases separating them.

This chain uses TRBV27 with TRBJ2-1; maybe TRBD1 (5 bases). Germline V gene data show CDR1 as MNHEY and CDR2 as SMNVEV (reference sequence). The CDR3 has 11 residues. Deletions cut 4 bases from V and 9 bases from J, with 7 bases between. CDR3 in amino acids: CASSYQGEQFF. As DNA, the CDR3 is TGTGCCAGCAGTTATCAGGGTGAGCAGTTCTTC.

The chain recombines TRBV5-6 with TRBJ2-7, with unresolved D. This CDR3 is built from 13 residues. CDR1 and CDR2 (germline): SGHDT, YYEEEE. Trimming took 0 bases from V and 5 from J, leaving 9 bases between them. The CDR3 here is CASSLEFSNEQYF. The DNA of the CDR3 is TGTGCCAGCAGCTTGGAGTTTAGCAACGAGCAGTACTTC.

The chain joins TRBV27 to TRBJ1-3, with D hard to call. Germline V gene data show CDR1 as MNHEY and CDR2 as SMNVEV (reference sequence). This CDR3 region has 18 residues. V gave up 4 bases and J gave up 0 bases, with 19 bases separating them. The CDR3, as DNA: TGTGCCAGCAGTTCGGATCTCACCGGGCTCAACTCTGGAAACACCATATATTTT. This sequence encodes CASSSDLTGLNSGNTIYF.

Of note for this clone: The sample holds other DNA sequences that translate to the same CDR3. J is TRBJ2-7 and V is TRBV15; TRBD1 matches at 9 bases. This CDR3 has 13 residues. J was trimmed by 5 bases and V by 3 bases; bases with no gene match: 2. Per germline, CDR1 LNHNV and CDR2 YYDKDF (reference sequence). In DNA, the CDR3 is TGTGCCACCAGCAGGGGACAGGGCGACGAGCAGTACTTC. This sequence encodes CATSRGQGDEQYF. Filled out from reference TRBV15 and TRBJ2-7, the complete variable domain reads DAMVIQNPRYQVTQFGKPVTLSCSQTLNHNVMYWYQQKSSQAPKLLFHYYDKDFNNEADTPDNFQSRRPNTSFCFLDIRSPGLGDTAMYLCATSRGQGDEQYFGPGTRLTVT.

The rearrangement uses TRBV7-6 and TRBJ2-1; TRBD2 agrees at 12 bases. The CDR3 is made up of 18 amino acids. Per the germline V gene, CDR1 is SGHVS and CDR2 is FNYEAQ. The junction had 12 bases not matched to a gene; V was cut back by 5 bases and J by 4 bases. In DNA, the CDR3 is TGTGCCAGCAGCCCCCGGCGGGCTAGCGGGAGGGTATACAATGAGCAGTTCTTC. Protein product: CASSPRRASGRVYNEQFF.

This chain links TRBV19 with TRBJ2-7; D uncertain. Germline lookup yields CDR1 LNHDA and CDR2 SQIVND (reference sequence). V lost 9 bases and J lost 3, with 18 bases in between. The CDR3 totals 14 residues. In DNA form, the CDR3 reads TGTGCCAGCAACCCAACAGCGTCCTACTACGAGCAGTACTTC. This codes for CASNPTASYYEQYF.